The clone carrying this TCR beta chain has a handful of counts. The antigen remains unidentified. TCRdb called the reads again in MiXCR, with one record for every CDR3 protein. Among about half a million distinct CDR3 sequences listed, around a third were seen once. This entry belongs to a study of T cell repertoires in cytomegalovirus infection. About the study: HLA-B-restricted CMV epitopes that are well studied were used alongside recently identified HLA-C-restricted ones. Evidence of both CMV infection and a matching HLA type came from public TCR beta signatures. General observations from the study: HLA-C-restricted CMV-specific TCR beta clonotypes were dominant in the ex vivo response. Totalled public TCR beta family frequency picked out people who carried CMV plus the relevant HLA.

Trimming pared 6 bases from V and 1 base from J, leaving 9 bases between. The CDR3 totals 14 residues. The germline gives CDR1 LNHDA, CDR2 SQIVND (reference sequence). The clonotype was recovered from a human donor in good health (CMV status not recorded). Some clones in this sample may be carry-over from other donors' samples. The chain couples TRBV19 to TRBJ2-2; D call uncertain. The starting material was cultured PBMCs, obtained from culture after CMV antigen stimulation. In DNA, the CDR3 is TGTGCCAGTAGAAGCCTGGGGAACACCGGGGAGCTGTTTTTT. This encodes CASRSLGNTGELFF.